The clone carrying this T cell receptor beta chain was detected only a few times. The antigen is undetermined. From germline, CDR1 is MNHEY and CDR2 SMNVEV (reference sequence). The CDR3 is made up of 13 amino acids. V dropped 7 bases and J dropped 9 bases, with 16 bases sitting between them. This specimen comes from a study of cytomegalovirus exposure and HLA in healthy donors. Findings of the study overall: With further analysis later on, most CMV-associated TCR beta chains appeared HLA-restricted.

The study ran its PCR with 60 Vbeta and 13 Jbeta primers. Here immunoSEQ multiplex PCR was the method, and the copy in TCRdb shows in-frame clones only, minus some. Of approximately 53,000 clones in the sample, 77% were seen once. This rearrangement joins TRBV27 to TRBJ2-1; no reliable D call. Specimen: PBMCs. This sequence was found in a woman in her 40s in good health and CMV-seropositive. CDR3 DNA sequence: TGTGCCAGCATATCTGCGGCAAGTCGTGAGCAGTTCTTC. Translation: CASISAASREQFF.